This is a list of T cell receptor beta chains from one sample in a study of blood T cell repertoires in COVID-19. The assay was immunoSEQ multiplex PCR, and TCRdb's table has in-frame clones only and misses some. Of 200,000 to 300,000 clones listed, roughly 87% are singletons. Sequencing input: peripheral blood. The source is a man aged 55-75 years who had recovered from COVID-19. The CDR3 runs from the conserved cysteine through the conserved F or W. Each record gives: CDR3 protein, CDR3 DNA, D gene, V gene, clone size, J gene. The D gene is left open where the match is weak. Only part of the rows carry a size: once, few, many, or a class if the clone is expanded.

CDR3 protein: CASSPGQGLGYTF
CDR3 DNA: TGTGCCAGTTCACCGGGACAGGGGCTTGGCTACACCTTC
D gene: TRBD1
V gene: TRBV2
clone size: -
J gene: TRBJ1-2

CDR3 protein: CASSRNRELRTEAFF
CDR3 DNA: TGTGCCAGCAGCCGCAACAGGGAGTTAAGGACTGAAGCTTTCTTT
D gene: -
V gene: TRBV3-1/TRBV3-2
clone size: -
J gene: TRBJ1-1

CDR3 protein: CASSLGTSGDTDTQYF
CDR3 DNA: TGCGCCAGCAGCCTGGGGACTAGCGGGGACACAGATACGCAGTATTTT
D gene: TRBD2
V gene: TRBV5-1
clone size: -
J gene: TRBJ2-3

CDR3 protein: CASSQGQAGGGSPLHF
CDR3 DNA: TGTGCCAGCAGCCAAGGACAGGCGGGGGGAGGGTCACCCCTCCACTTT
D gene: TRBD1
V gene: TRBV7-9
clone size: -
J gene: TRBJ1-6

CDR3 protein: CAIQRGTGELFF
CDR3 DNA: TGTGCCATCCAACGGGGCACCGGGGAGCTGTTTTTT
D gene: -
V gene: TRBV6-6
clone size: few
J gene: TRBJ2-2

CDR3 protein: CASSFWGGGSETQYF
CDR3 DNA: TGTGCCAGCAGCTTTTGGGGAGGGGGTAGTGAGACCCAGTACTTC
D gene: -
V gene: TRBV5-4
clone size: -
J gene: TRBJ2-5

CDR3 protein: CASSLYTGGGQETQYF
CDR3 DNA: TGTGCCAGTAGTCTTTACACAGGGGGCGGCCAAGAGACCCAGTACTTC
D gene: TRBD1
V gene: TRBV19
clone size: -
J gene: TRBJ2-5

CDR3 protein: CASSNKNPQGVRTEAFF
CDR3 DNA: TGTGCCAGCAGCAATAAAAATCCACAGGGTGTGAGGACTGAAGCTTTCTTT
D gene: -
V gene: TRBV21-1
clone size: many
J gene: TRBJ1-1

CDR3 protein: CASSLVGNPRAEQYF
CDR3 DNA: TGCGCCAGCAGCTTGGTTGGGAATCCGAGGGCGGAGCAGTACTTC
D gene: -
V gene: TRBV5-1
clone size: -
J gene: TRBJ2-7

CDR3 protein: CASSLSSGGRNTQYF
CDR3 DNA: TGTGCCAGCAGTTTAAGCAGCGGGGGTCGAAATACGCAGTATTTT
D gene: TRBD2
V gene: TRBV27
clone size: -
J gene: TRBJ2-3

CDR3 protein: CASRPTGGSYNEQFF
CDR3 DNA: TGCGCCAGCAGACCTACAGGGGGCTCCTACAATGAGCAGTTCTTC
D gene: TRBD1
V gene: TRBV5-1
clone size: -
J gene: TRBJ2-1

CDR3 protein: CASSLTTGEGGAFF
CDR3 DNA: TGTGCCAGCAGCTTAACCACCGGGGAGGGGGGAGCTTTCTTT
D gene: -
V gene: TRBV7-9
clone size: -
J gene: TRBJ1-1

CDR3 protein: CASSSGGSSPLHF
CDR3 DNA: TGTGCCAGCAGCTCAGGGGGGTCTTCACCCCTCCACTTT
D gene: TRBD1
V gene: TRBV3-1/TRBV3-2
clone size: -
J gene: TRBJ1-6

CDR3 protein: CASSIRGYTYEQYF
CDR3 DNA: TGTGCCAGTAGTATACGGGGGTACACCTACGAGCAGTACTTC
D gene: -
V gene: TRBV19
clone size: -
J gene: TRBJ2-7

CDR3 protein: CASNRRQGIGEKLFF
CDR3 DNA: TGTGCCAGCAATCGAAGGCAGGGAATTGGCGAAAAACTGTTTTTT
D gene: -
V gene: TRBV6-5
clone size: -
J gene: TRBJ1-4

CDR3 protein: CASSLDRTGIQYF
CDR3 DNA: TGTGCCAGCAGTTTAGACCGAACCGGCATTCAGTACTTC
D gene: -
V gene: TRBV12-3/TRBV12-4
clone size: -
J gene: TRBJ2-4

CDR3 protein: CATSGTGTSGGSNTGELFF
CDR3 DNA: TGTGCCACCAGTGGCACCGGGACTAGCGGGGGGTCAAACACCGGGGAGCTGTTTTTT
D gene: TRBD2
V gene: TRBV24-1
clone size: -
J gene: TRBJ2-2

CDR3 protein: CASTGEGQPQHF
CDR3 DNA: TGTGCCAGTACAGGGGAAGGTCAGCCCCAGCATTTT
D gene: TRBD1
V gene: TRBV7-8
clone size: -
J gene: TRBJ1-5

CDR3 protein: CASSLPGSSGGGTGELFF
CDR3 DNA: TGCGCCAGCAGCCTCCCTGGGTCTAGCGGGGGAGGTACCGGGGAGCTGTTTTTT
D gene: TRBD2
V gene: TRBV5-1
clone size: -
J gene: TRBJ2-2

CDR3 protein: CASSLTSGGGNEQFF
CDR3 DNA: TGTGCCAGCAGCCTTACTAGCGGGGGTGGGAATGAGCAGTTCTTC
D gene: TRBD2
V gene: TRBV9
clone size: -
J gene: TRBJ2-1

CDR3 protein: CASSLVGTSGDNEQFF
CDR3 DNA: TGCGCCAGCAGCTTGGTAGGGACTAGCGGGGACAATGAGCAGTTCTTC
D gene: TRBD2
V gene: TRBV5-1
clone size: -
J gene: TRBJ2-1

CDR3 protein: CASSPGDRGNSPLHF
CDR3 DNA: TGTGCCAGCAGTCCAGGGGACAGGGGTAATTCACCCCTCCACTTT
D gene: TRBD1
V gene: TRBV11-2
clone size: once
J gene: TRBJ1-6

CDR3 protein: CASSKRGGQVDTQYF
CDR3 DNA: TGTGCCAGCAGCAAGCGGGGGGGCCAGGTAGATACGCAGTATTTT
D gene: TRBD2
V gene: TRBV3-1/TRBV3-2
clone size: -
J gene: TRBJ2-3

CDR3 protein: CASSLARSATNEKLFF
CDR3 DNA: TGCGCCAGCAGCTTGGCACGGTCGGCAACTAATGAAAAACTGTTTTTT
D gene: -
V gene: TRBV5-1
clone size: -
J gene: TRBJ1-4

CDR3 protein: CASSRQSSSTDTQYF
CDR3 DNA: TGTGCCAGCAGTCGACAGTCTTCTAGCACAGATACGCAGTATTTT
D gene: -
V gene: TRBV9
clone size: -
J gene: TRBJ2-3